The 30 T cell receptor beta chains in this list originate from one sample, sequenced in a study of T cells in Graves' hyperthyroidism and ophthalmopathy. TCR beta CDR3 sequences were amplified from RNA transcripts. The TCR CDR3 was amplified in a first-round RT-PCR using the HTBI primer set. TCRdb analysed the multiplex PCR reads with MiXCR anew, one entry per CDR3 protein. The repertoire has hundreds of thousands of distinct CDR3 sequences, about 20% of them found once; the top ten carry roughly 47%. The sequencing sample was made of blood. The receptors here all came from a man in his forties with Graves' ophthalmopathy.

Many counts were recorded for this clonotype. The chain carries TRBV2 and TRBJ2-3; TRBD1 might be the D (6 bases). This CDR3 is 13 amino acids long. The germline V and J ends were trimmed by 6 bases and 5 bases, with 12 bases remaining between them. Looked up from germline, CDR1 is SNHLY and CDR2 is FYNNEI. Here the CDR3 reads CASSQSGVDTQYF. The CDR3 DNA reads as TGTGCCAGCAGCCAGTCAGGGGTAGATACGCAGTATTTT.

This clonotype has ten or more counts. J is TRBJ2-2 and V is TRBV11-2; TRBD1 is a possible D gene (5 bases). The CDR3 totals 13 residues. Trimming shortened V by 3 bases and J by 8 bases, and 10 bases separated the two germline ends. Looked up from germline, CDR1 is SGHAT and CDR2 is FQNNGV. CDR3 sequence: CASSFGHLGELFF. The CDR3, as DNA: TGTGCCAGCAGCTTTGGACATCTAGGGGAGCTGTTTTTT.

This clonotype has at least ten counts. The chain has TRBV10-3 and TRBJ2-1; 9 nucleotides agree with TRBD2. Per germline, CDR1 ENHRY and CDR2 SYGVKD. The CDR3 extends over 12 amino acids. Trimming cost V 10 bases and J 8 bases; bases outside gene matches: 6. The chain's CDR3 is CATVAGDHEQFF. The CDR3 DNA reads TGTGCCACCGTAGCGGGAGACCATGAGCAGTTCTTC.

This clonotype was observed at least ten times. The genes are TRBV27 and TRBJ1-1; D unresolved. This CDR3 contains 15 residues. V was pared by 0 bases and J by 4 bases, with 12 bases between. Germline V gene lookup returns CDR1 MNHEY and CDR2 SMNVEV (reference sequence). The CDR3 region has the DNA TGTGCCAGCAGTTTATCGCTCGGGTTGGGCACTGAAGCTTTCTTT. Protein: CASSLSLGLGTEAFF.

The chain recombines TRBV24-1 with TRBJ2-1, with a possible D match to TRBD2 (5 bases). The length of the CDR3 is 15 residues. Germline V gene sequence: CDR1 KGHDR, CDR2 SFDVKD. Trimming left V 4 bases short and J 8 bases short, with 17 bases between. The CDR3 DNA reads TGTGCCACCAGTGAATCCCTACTAGGAACGTATGAGCAGTTCTTC. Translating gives CATSESLLGTYEQFF.

This CDR3 is CASSLAEAAGVAGELFF. The DNA of the CDR3 is TGTGCCAGCAGCTTAGCGGAGGCGGCGGGGGTGGCCGGGGAGCTGTTTTTT. This chain joins TRBV7-6 and TRBJ2-2, with 7 positions matching TRBD2. V gave up 0 bases and J gave up 6 bases; unmatched junction bases: 10. This CDR3 is 17 amino acids long. The germline gives CDR1 SGHVS, CDR2 FNYEAQ.

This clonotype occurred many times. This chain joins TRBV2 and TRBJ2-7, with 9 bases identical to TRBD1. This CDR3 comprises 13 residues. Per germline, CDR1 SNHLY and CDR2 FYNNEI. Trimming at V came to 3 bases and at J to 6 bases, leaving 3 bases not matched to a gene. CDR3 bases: TGTGCCAGCAGTGAGTGGACAGGGGTCGAGCAGTACTTC. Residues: CASSEWTGVEQYF.

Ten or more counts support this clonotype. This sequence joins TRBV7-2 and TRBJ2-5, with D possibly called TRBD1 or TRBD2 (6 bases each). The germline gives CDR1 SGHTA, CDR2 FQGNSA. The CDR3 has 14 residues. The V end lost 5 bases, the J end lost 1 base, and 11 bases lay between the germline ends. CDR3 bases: TGTGCCAGCAGCCCCCCGGGGGCCCAAGAGACCCAGTACTTC. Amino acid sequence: CASSPPGAQETQYF.

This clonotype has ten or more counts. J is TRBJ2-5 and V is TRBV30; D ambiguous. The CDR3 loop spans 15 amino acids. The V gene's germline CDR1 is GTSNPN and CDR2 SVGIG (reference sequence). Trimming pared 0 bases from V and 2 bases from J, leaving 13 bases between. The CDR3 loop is CAWSVNTGSQETQYF. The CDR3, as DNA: TGTGCCTGGAGTGTTAACACCGGGTCTCAAGAGACCCAGTACTTC.

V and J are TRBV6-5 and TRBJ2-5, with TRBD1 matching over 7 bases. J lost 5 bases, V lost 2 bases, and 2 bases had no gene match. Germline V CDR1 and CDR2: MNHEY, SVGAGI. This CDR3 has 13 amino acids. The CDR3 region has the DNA TGTGCCAGCAGTTACGACAGGGTGGAGACCCAGTACTTC. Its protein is CASSYDRVETQYF.

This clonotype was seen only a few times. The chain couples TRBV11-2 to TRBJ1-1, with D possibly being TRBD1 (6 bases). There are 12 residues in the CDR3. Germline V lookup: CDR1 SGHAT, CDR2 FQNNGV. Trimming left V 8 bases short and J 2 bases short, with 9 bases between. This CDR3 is CASGGANTEAFF. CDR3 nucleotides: TGTGCCAGCGGGGGCGCTAACACTGAAGCTTTCTTT. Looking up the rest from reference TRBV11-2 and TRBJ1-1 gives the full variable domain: EAGVAQSPRYKIIEKRQSVAFWCNPISGHATLYWYQQILGQGPKLLIQFQNNGVVDDSQLPKDRFSAERLKGVDSTLKIQPAKLEDSAVYLCASGGANTEAFFGQGTRLTVV.

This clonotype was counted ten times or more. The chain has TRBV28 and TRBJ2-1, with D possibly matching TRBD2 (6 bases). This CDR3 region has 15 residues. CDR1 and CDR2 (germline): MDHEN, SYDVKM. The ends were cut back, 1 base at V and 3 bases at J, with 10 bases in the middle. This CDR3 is CASSLSSVGYNEQFF. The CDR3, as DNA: TGTGCCAGCAGTTTATCTAGCGTAGGCTACAATGAGCAGTTCTTC.

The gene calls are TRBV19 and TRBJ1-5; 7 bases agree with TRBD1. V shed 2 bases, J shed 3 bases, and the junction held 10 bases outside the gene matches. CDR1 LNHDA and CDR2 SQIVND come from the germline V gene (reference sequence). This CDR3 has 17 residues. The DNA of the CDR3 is TGTGCCAGTAGTATAATTCATACCGACAGGGCCAATCAGCCCCAGCATTTT. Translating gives CASSIIHTDRANQPQHF.

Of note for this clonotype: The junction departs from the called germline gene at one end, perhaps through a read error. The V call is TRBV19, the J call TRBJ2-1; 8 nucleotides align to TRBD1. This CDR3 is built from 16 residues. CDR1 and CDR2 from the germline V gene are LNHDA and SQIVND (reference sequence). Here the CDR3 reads CASSSRTGSGSNEEFF. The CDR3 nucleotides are TGTGCCAGTAGCTCCCGGACAGGGTCAGGGAGCAATGAGGAGTTCTTC.

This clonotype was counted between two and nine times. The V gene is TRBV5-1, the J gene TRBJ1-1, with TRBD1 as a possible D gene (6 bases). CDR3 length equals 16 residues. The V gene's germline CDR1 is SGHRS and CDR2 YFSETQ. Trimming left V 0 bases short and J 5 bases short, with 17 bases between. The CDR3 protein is CASSLVSGGRRTEAFF. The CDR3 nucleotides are TGCGCCAGCAGCTTGGTAAGCGGGGGGCGGCGGACTGAAGCTTTCTTT.

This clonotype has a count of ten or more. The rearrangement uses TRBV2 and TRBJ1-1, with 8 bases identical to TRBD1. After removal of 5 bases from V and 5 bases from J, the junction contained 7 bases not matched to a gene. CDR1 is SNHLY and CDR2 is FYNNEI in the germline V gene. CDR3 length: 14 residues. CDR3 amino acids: CASSPRGLGTEAFF. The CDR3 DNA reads TGTGCCAGCAGTCCCAGGGGGCTGGGAACTGAAGCTTTCTTT.

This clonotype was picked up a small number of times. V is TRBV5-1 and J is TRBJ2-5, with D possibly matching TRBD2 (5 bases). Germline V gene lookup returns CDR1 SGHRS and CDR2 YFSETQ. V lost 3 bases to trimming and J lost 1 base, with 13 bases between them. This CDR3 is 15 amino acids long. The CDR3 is CASSSNLGSQETQYF. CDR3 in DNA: TGCGCCAGCAGCTCCAACCTGGGGAGCCAAGAGACCCAGTACTTC.

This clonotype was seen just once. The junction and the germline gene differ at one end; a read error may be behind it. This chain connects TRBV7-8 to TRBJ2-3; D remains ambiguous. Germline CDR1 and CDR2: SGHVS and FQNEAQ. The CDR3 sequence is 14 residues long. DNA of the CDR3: TGCGCCAGCAGCCGGACCACGGTGGCAGATACGCAGTATTTT. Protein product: CASSRTTVADTQYF.

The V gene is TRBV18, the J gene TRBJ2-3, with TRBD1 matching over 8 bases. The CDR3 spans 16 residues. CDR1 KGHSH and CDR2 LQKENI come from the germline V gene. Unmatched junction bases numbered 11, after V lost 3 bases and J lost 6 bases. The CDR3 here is CASSPTGTGGGDTQYF. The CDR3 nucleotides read TGTGCCAGCTCACCTACCGGGACAGGTGGTGGGGATACGCAGTATTTT.

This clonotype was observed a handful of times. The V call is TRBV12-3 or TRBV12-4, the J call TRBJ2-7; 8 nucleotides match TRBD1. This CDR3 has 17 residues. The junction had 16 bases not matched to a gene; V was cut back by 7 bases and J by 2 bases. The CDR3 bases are TGTGCCAGCACCTTTGGAGCTGGGACAGGACTTACCTACGAGCAGTACTTC. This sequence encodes CASTFGAGTGLTYEQYF.

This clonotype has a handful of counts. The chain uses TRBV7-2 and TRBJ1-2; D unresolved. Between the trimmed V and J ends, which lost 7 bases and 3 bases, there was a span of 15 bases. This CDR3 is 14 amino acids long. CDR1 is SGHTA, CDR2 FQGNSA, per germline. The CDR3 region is CASIRSPGYYGYTF. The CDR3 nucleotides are TGTGCCAGCATTCGAAGTCCGGGCTACTATGGCTACACCTTC.

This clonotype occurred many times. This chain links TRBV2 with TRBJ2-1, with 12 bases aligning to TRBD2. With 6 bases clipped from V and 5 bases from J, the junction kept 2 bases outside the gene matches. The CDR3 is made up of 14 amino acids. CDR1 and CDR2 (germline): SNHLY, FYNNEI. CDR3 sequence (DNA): TGTGCCAGCAGGACTAGCGGGAGAGACAATGAGCAGTTCTTC. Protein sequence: CASRTSGRDNEQFF.

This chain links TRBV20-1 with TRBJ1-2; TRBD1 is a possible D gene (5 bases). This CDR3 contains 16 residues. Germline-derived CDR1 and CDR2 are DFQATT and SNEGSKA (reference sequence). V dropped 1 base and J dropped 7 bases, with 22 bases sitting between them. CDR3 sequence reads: CSARGQDAGFGLGYTF. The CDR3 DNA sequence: TGCAGTGCTAGAGGTCAGGACGCAGGGTTTGGGCTTGGCTACACCTTC.

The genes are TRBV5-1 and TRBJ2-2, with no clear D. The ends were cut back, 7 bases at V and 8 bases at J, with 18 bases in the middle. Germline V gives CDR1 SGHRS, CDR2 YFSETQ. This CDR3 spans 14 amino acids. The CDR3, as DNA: TGCGCCAGCGCTCCCGACGTGTCCCTGGGGGAGCTGTTTTTT. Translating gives CASAPDVSLGELFF.

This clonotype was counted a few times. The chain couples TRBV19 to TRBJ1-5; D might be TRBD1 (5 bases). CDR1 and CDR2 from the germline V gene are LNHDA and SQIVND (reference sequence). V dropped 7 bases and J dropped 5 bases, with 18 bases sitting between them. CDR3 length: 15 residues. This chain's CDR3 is CASTTLSGAYQPQHF. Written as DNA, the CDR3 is TGTGCCAGTACCACCCTCTCCGGGGCTTATCAGCCCCAGCATTTT.

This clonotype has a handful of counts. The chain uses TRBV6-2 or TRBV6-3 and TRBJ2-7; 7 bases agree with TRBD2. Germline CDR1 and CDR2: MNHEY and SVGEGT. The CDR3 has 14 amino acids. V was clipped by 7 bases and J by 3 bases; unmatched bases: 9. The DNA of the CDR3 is TGTGCCAGCACCAAAGGGGACTACCTCTACGAGCAGTACTTC. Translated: CASTKGDYLYEQYF.

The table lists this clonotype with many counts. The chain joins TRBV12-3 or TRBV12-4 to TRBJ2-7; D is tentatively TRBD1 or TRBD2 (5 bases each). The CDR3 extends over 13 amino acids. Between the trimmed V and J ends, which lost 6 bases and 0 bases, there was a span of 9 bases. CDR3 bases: TGTGCCAGCAGCCGGGACGGCTCCTACGAGCAGTACTTC. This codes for CASSRDGSYEQYF.

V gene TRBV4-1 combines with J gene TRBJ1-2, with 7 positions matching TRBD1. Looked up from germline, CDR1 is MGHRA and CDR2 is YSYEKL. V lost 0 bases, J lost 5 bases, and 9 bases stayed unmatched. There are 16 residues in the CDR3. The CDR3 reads CASSQDMRQGPYGYTF. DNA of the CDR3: TGCGCCAGCAGCCAAGATATGCGACAGGGACCTTATGGCTACACCTTC.

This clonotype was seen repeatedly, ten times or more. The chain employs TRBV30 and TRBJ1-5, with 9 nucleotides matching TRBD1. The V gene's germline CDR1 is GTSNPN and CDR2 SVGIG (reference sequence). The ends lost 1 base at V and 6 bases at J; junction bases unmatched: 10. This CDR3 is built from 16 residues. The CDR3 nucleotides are TGTGCCTGGAGTGCCACAAACAGGGGGCCTGGTCAGCCCCAGCATTTT. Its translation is CAWSATNRGPGQPQHF. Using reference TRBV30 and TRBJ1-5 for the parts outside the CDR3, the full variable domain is SQTIHQWPATLVQPVGSPLSLECTVEGTSNPNLYWYRQAAGRGLQLLFYSVGIGQISSEVPQNLSASRPQDRQFILSSKKLLLSDSGFYLCAWSATNRGPGQPQHFGDGTRLSIL.

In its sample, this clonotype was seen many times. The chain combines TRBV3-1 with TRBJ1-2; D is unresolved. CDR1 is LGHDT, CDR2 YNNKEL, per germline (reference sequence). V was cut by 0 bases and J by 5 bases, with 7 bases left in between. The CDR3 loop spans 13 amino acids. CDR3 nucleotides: TGTGCCAGCAGCCAAGATATAGGTTATGGCTACACCTTC. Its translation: CASSQDIGYGYTF.